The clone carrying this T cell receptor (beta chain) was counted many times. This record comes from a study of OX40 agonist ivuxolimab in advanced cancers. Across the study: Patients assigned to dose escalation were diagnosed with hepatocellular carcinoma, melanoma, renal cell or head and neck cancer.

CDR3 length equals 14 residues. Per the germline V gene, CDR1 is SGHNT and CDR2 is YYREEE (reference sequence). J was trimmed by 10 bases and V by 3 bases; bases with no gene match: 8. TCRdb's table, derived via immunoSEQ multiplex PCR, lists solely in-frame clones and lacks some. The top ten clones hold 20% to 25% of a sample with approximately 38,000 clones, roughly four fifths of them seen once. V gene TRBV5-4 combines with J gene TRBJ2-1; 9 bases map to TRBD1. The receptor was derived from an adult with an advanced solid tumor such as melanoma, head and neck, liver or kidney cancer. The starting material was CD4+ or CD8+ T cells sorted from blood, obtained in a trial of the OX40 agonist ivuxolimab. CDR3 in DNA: TGTGCCAGCAGCTCCCCGAGACAGGGGGGCGAGCAGTTCTTC. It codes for CASSSPRQGGEQFF.